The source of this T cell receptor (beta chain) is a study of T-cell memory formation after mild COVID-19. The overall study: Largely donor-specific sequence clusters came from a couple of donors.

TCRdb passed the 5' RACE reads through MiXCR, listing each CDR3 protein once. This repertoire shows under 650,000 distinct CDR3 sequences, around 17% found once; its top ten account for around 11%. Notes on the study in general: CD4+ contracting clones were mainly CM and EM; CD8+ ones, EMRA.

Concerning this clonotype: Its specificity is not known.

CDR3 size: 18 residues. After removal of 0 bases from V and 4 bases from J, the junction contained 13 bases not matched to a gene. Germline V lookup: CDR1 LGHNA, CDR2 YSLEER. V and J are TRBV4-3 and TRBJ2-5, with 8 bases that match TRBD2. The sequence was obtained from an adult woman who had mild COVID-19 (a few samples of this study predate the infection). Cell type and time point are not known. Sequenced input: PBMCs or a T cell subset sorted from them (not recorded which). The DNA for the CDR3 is TGCGCCAGCAGCCAAGATCTGGGCAGCGGGAGAATGGGAGAGACCCAGTACTTC. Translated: CASSQDLGSGRMGETQYF.